This passage covers 5 T cell receptor beta chains from one sample sequenced in a study of T-cell reconstitution after alpha-beta-depleted transplantation in children (TCRdb year 2016). Libraries were made using PCR. The data were produced on an Illumina HiSeq 2500. TCR library preparation used molecular barcoding, with unique molecular identifiers applied to normalize quantification of the TCRbeta repertoire. In-frame beta chains were kept once TCRdb had trimmed the public reads at Q25 with fastp and called clones with MiXCR. All rows with the same CDR3 protein become a single entry with the most common DNA and genes. The sample table holds approximately 200,000 distinct CDR3 sequences, of which roughly 6.3% were seen once. 4.5% to 5.5% of the sample is in the top ten clones. The treatment or condition tag for this specimen amounts to: allogeneic hematopoietic cell transplantation with graft depleted of TCRalphabeta T cells and CD19 B cells.

Sequencing used PBMCs, obtained before TCRalphabeta/CD19-depleted stem cell transplant. The receptors come from a girl in the first two years of life with combined immunodeficiency, due to receive a stem cell transplant.

This clonotype was detected ten times or more. V is TRBV12-3 or TRBV12-4 and J is TRBJ2-7, with 7 bases identical to TRBD1. The V gene end was trimmed by 3 bases and the J gene end by 0 bases; junction bases not matched to a gene: 5. The CDR3 is 15 amino acids. The CDR3 protein is CASSFKGQFSYEQYF. The CDR3 DNA is TGTGCCAGCAGTTTTAAGGGACAGTTCTCCTACGAGCAGTACTTC.

This clonotype was recorded many times. V usage is TRBV29-1 and J usage is TRBJ2-7, with 7 bases lining up with TRBD1. There are 17 residues in the CDR3. J gave up 3 bases and V 1 base, and 15 bases lay outside the gene matches. Germline V gene lookup returns CDR1 SQVTM and CDR2 ANQGSEA. This chain's CDR3 is CSVEGSPGGRPYYEQYF. The CDR3, as DNA: TGCAGCGTTGAAGGGAGCCCAGGGGGACGACCTTACTACGAGCAGTACTTC.

Many counts were recorded for this clonotype. This chain connects TRBV12-3 or TRBV12-4 to TRBJ2-3; a possible D gene is TRBD1 (6 bases). Trimming pared 5 bases from V and 0 bases from J, leaving 12 bases between. The CDR3 has 15 residues. The CDR3, as DNA: TGTGCCAGCAGTCTCCGGGACACCAGCACAGATACGCAGTATTTT. As protein: CASSLRDTSTDTQYF.

This clonotype was seen many times. The rearrangement links TRBV4-3 to TRBJ2-3; D not certain. Trimming took off 0 bases at V and 3 bases at J, with 7 bases between the two ends. CDR1 is LGHNA, CDR2 YSLEER, per germline. This CDR3 region has 14 residues. CDR3: CASSQDSETDTQYF. Here the CDR3 DNA reads TGCGCCAGCAGCCAAGATTCCGAGACAGATACGCAGTATTTT.

This clonotype was detected ten times or more. The chain employs TRBV5-1 and TRBJ2-5, with D unclear. Trimming removed 2 bases at V and 5 bases at J, with 7 bases between. Germline V gives CDR1 SGHRS, CDR2 YFSETQ. CDR3 length equals 12 residues. DNA of the CDR3: TGCGCCAGCAGCTTCGCTGGGGAGACCCAGTACTTC. It encodes CASSFAGETQYF.